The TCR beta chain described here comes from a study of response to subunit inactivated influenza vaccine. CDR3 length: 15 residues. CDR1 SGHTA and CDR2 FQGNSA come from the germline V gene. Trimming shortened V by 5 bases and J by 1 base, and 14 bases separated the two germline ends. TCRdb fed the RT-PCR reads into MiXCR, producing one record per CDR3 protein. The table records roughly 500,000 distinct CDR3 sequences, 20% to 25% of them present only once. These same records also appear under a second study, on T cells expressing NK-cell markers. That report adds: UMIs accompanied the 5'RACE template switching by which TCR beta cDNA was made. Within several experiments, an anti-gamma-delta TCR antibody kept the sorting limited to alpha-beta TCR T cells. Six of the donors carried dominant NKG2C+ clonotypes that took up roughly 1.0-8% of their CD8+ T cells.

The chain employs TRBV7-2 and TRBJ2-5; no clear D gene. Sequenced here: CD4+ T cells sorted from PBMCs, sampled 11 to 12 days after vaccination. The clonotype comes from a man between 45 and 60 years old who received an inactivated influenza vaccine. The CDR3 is CASSPQASVQETQYF. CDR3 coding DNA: TGTGCCAGCAGCCCCCAAGCCTCGGTCCAAGAGACCCAGTACTTC. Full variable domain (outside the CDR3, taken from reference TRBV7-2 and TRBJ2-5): GAGVSQSPSNKVTEKGKDVELRCDPISGHTALYWYRQSLGQGLEFLIYFQGNSAPDKSGLPSDRFSAERTGGSVSTLTIQRTQQEDSAVYLCASSPQASVQETQYFGPGTRLLVL.